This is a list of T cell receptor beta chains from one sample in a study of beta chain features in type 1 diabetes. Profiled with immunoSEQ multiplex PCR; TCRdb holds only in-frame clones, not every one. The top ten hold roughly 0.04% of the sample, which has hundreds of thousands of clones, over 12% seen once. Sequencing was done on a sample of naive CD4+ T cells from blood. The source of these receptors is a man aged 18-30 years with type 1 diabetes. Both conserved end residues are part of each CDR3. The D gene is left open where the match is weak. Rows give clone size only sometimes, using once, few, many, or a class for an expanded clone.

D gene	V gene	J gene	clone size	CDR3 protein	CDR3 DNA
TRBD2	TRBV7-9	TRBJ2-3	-	CASSSQRGDTQYF	TGTGCCAGCAGCTCGCAGCGGGGAGATACGCAGTATTTT
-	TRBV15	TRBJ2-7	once	CATSRGTGPYEQYF	TGTGCCACCAGCAGAGGAACGGGGCCATACGAGCAGTACTTC
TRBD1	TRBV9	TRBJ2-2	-	CASSAPGQANTGELFF	TGTGCCAGCAGCGCCCCGGGACAGGCTAACACCGGGGAGCTGTTTTTT
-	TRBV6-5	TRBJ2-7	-	CASIFSSYEQYF	TGTGCCAGCATATTCAGCTCCTACGAGCAGTACTTC
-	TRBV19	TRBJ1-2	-	CASSNPRLQNNYGYTF	TGTGCCAGTAGTAATCCACGGTTGCAGAATAACTATGGCTACACCTTC
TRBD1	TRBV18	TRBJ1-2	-	CASSGRTGDLGYTF	TGTGCCAGCTCAGGGAGGACAGGGGATCTTGGCTACACCTTC
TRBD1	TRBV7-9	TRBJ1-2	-	CASSAEDRGNYGYTF	TGTGCCAGCAGCGCCGAGGACAGGGGCAACTATGGCTACACCTTC
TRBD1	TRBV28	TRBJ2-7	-	CASSLWGQGTYEQYF	TGTGCCAGCAGTTTATGGGGACAGGGAACCTACGAGCAGTACTTC
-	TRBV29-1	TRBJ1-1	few	CSVEQETSISEAFF	TGCAGCGTGGAGCAGGAAACTAGTATCTCTGAAGCTTTCTTT
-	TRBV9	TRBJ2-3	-	CASSVGGTITSTDTQYF	TGTGCCAGCAGCGTAGGGGGGACCATAACTAGCACAGATACGCAGTATTTT
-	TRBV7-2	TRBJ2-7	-	CASSSAPGTLGEQYF	TGTGCCAGCAGCTCCGCGCCGGGGACCCTTGGGGAGCAGTACTTC
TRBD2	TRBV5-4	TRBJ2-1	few	CASSWTSGTYNEQFF	TGTGCCAGCAGCTGGACTAGCGGTACCTACAATGAGCAGTTCTTC
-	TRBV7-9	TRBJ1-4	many	CASSVTLTTNEKLFF	TGTGCCAGCAGCGTGACACTCACAACTAATGAAAAACTGTTTTTT
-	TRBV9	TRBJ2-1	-	CASSLDRSYNEQFF	TGTGCCAGCAGCCTTGACAGGTCCTACAATGAGCAGTTCTTC
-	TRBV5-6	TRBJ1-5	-	CASSSGRGEEPQHF	TGTGCCAGCAGCTCCGGGAGGGGGGAGGAGCCCCAGCATTTT
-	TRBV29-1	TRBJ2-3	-	CSVRTASTDTQYF	TGCAGCGTAAGGACAGCCAGCACAGATACGCAGTATTTT
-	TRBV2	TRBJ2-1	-	CASSAPRWGDEQFF	TGTGCCAGCAGTGCTCCCCGGTGGGGGGACGAGCAGTTCTTC
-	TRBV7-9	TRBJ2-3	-	CAGVGADTQYF	TGTGCCGGGGTCGGGGCAGATACGCAGTATTTT
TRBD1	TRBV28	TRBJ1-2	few	CASKTGTVNYGYTF	TGTGCCAGCAAGACAGGGACAGTGAACTATGGCTACACCTTC
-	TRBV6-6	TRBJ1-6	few	CASSYSRGGLDSPLHF	TGTGCCAGCAGTTACTCGAGGGGGGGCCTGGATTCACCCCTCCACTTT
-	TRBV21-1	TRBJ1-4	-	CASSHDRRVEGKLFF	TGTGCCAGCAGTCACGACAGGAGGGTAGAAGGAAAACTGTTTTTT
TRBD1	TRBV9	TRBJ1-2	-	CASSPGQGVGGYTF	TGTGCCAGCAGCCCGGGACAGGGGGTAGGAGGCTACACCTTC
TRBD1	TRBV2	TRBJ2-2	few	CASMRTGSNTGELFF	TGTGCCAGCATGAGGACAGGGTCGAACACCGGGGAGCTGTTTTTT
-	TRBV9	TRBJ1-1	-	CASSVVDSNTEAFF	TGTGCCAGCAGCGTAGTAGACAGCAACACTGAAGCTTTCTTT
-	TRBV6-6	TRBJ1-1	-	CASSYATGFGTEAFF	TGTGCCAGCAGTTACGCAACAGGGTTTGGCACTGAAGCTTTCTTT
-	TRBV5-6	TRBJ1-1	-	CASSLVVGRNTEAFF	TGTGCCAGCAGCTTGGTCGTGGGGAGGAACACTGAAGCTTTCTTT
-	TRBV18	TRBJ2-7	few	CASSPFTPSQDYEQYF	TGTGCCAGCTCACCATTTACGCCGTCTCAGGACTACGAGCAGTACTTC
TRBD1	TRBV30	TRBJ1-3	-	CALGQGVPPLSGNTIYF	TGTGCCTTGGGACAGGGGGTTCCCCCCCTCTCTGGAAACACCATATATTTT
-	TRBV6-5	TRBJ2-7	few	CASRKAPTPSYEQYF	TGTGCCAGCAGAAAGGCCCCGACTCCTTCCTACGAGCAGTACTTC
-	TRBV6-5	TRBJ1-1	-	CASSYSQGNTEAFF	TGTGCCAGCAGTTACTCCCAAGGGAACACTGAAGCTTTCTTT
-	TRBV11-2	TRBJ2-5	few	CASSFGTDLGGAQYF	TGTGCCAGCAGCTTCGGGACCGACCTCGGAGGTGCCCAGTACTTC
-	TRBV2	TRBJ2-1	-	CASRKDRDNEQFF	TGTGCCAGCCGGAAGGACCGAGACAATGAGCAGTTCTTC
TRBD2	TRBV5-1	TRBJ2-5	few	CASGPLEGGETQYF	TGCGCCAGCGGACCCCTCGAGGGAGGGGAGACCCAGTACTTC
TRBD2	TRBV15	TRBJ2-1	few	CATSRGLAGNNEQFF	TGTGCCACCAGCCGAGGACTAGCGGGAAACAATGAGCAGTTCTTC
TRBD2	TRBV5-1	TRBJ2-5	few	CASNLWAGGEETQYF	TGCGCCAGCAATCTGTGGGCGGGAGGAGAGGAGACCCAGTACTTC
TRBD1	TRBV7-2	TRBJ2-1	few	CASSFRDRVNEQFF	TGTGCCAGCAGCTTCCGGGACAGGGTCAATGAGCAGTTCTTC
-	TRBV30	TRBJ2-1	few	CAWSLRGNEQFF	TGTGCCTGGAGTCTCCGGGGCAATGAGCAGTTCTTC
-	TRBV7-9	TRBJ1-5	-	CARRTGCSGQPQHF	TGTGCCAGACGCACAGGGTGTTCGGGTCAGCCCCAGCATTTT
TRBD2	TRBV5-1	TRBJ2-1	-	CASSLRTSGSDEQFF	TGCGCCAGCAGCTTGCGGACTAGCGGGAGCGATGAGCAGTTCTTC
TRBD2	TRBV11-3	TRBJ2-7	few	CASSLGGGSHEQYF	TGTGCCAGCAGCCTCGGGGGGGGATCCCACGAGCAGTACTTC
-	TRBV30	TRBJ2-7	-	CAWSVGGGGRSYEQYF	TGTGCCTGGAGTGTCGGTGGAGGGGGAAGGTCCTACGAGCAGTACTTC
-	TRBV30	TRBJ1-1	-	CAWSAGRNTEAFF	TGTGCCTGGAGTGCAGGGAGGAACACTGAAGCTTTCTTT
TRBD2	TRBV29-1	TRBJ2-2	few	CSAADRGVNTGELFF	TGCAGCGCCGCGGACCGGGGGGTGAACACCGGGGAGCTGTTTTTT
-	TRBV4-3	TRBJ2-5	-	CASSQDPGRGAGAQYF	TGCGCCAGCAGCCAAGACCCGGGTCGGGGGGCAGGAGCCCAGTACTTC
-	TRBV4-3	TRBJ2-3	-	CASSHQGTDTQYF	TGCGCCAGCAGCCACCAGGGTACAGATACGCAGTATTTT
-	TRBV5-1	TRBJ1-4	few	CASSLAPERGPNEKLFF	TGCGCCAGCAGCTTGGCCCCAGAACGCGGACCCAATGAAAAACTGTTTTTT
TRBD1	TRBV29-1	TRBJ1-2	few	CSVTRLQTGGSDGYTF	TGCAGCGTTACCCGCCTTCAGACAGGGGGGTCCGATGGCTACACCTTC
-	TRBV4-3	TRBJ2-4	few	CASSQLVAGKNIQYF	TGCGCCAGCAGCCAATTGGTGGCTGGCAAAAACATTCAGTACTTC